This entry lists 27 T cell receptor beta chains sequenced from one sample in a study of identical twins. Via MiXCR, TCRdb re-called the 5' RACE reads, giving one row per CDR3 protein. The table shows a few hundred thousand distinct CDR3 sequences, with nearly 15% occurring only once. These same records also appear under a second study, on yellow fever vaccine responses in identical twins.

The sequenced material came from CD4+ T cells sorted from blood. These receptors all stem from a young woman in good health.

This clonotype was found once. This chain connects TRBV11-2 to TRBJ2-7; 7 bases match TRBD2. V was pared by 5 bases and J by 0 bases, with 10 bases of the junction left unmatched. Germline assignment: CDR1 SGHAT and CDR2 FQNNGV. The CDR3 consists of 16 residues. The CDR3 is CASSPFRGDRSYEQYV. CDR3 nucleotides: TGTGCCAGCAGCCCTTTCCGGGGGGATCGCTCCTACGAGCAGTACGTC.

This clonotype came up a few times. The rearrangement uses TRBV28 and TRBJ1-5; possible D gene TRBD1, 6 bases. Trimming left V 8 bases short and J 7 bases short, with 18 bases between. The germline V gene encodes CDR1 MDHEN and CDR2 SYDVKM. The CDR3 runs to 14 residues. The DNA of the CDR3 is TGTGCCAGCGCCTCGGGGCAGGGGAGGCAGCCCCAGCATTTT. Translating gives CASASGQGRQPQHF.

The chain joins TRBV20-1 to TRBJ2-2; 8 bases fit TRBD1. Trimming took 5 bases from V and 1 from J; bases not matched to a gene: 9. The CDR3 runs to 16 residues. Germline assignment: CDR1 DFQATT and CDR2 SNEGSKA (reference sequence). CDR3 sequence: CSASRGTGRNTGELFF. CDR3 DNA sequence: TGCAGTGCTTCACGGGGGACAGGCCGGAACACCGGGGAGCTGTTTTTT.

The table lists this clonotype with a few counts. The chain has TRBV19 and TRBJ1-2; no reliable D call. The CDR3 loop spans 13 amino acids. Per germline, CDR1 LNHDA and CDR2 SQIVND (reference sequence). V was clipped by 0 bases and J by 8 bases, with 10 bases between them. CDR3 protein: CASSIERTGGYTF. The CDR3 region has the DNA TGTGCCAGTAGTATAGAAAGAACGGGGGGCTACACCTTC.

On this clonotype: One end of the junction does not line up with germline, which may come from a read error. V is TRBV4-1 and J is TRBJ2-2, with D tentatively TRBD2 (5 bases). The CDR3 spans 16 residues. Germline loops: CDR1 MGHRA, CDR2 YSYEKL. The CDR3 DNA follows: TGCGCCAGCAGCCAAGTCTCGAAACACGCAGCCGGGGAGCTGTCTTTT. Amino acid sequence: CASSQVSKHAAGELSF.

The table lists this clonotype with a few counts. This rearrangement joins TRBV3-1 to TRBJ2-7, with 12 bases identical to TRBD2. The V gene end was trimmed by 3 bases and the J gene end by 0 bases; junction bases not matched to a gene: 18. Germline V lookup: CDR1 LGHDT, CDR2 YNNKEL (reference sequence). This CDR3 has 21 amino acids. The CDR3 DNA sequence: TGTGCCAGCAGCCACGGAAGACTAACAAGGACTAGCGGGATGAGCTCCTACGAGCAGTACTTC. Protein sequence: CASSHGRLTRTSGMSSYEQYF.

Regarding this clonotype: Compared with germline, one end of the junction differs, possibly owing to a read error. The J gene is TRBJ1-4, the V gene TRBV2, with D uncertain. CDR3 length: 11 amino acids. The germline gives CDR1 SNHLY, CDR2 FYNNEI. The CDR3 region is CASSVAGLSLF. The CDR3 nucleotides read TGTGCCAGCAGTGTCGCGGGCCTGAGCCTTTTT.

The chain joins TRBV7-3 to TRBJ2-1; 13 bases line up with TRBD2. The CDR3 contains 17 residues. Germline loops: CDR1 SGHTA, CDR2 FQGTGA. With V trimmed by 3 bases and J by 7 bases, 9 bases remained unmatched. The CDR3 bases are TGTGCCAGCAGCTTCACTAGCGGGAGGGCCCAGGGGAATGAGCAGTTCTTC. Translating it yields CASSFTSGRAQGNEQFF.

In its sample, this clonotype was seen a few times. The V and J genes are TRBV20-1 and TRBJ1-1; 10 bases are a match to TRBD1. Germline-derived CDR1 and CDR2 are DFQATT and SNEGSKA (reference sequence). The CDR3 has 13 amino acids. The CDR3 DNA sequence: TGCAGATCGGACAGGGGGTCGAACACTGAAGCTTTCTTT. Translated, it gives CRSDRGSNTEAFF.

This clonotype showed up just once. The V call is TRBV10-3, the J call TRBJ1-2; D possibly corresponds to TRBD1 (5 bases). CDR1 ENHRY and CDR2 SYGVKD come from the germline V gene. Trimming pared 3 bases from V and 4 bases from J, leaving 9 bases between. CDR3 length: 13 residues. DNA for the CDR3: TGTGCCATCAGTGAAGGGGAGAGCTATGGCTACACCTTC. Its protein is CAISEGESYGYTF.

This clonotype occurred a few times. The gene calls are TRBV5-1 and TRBJ2-5; D uncertain. Germline V gives CDR1 SGHRS, CDR2 YFSETQ. The CDR3 is made up of 15 amino acids. The V end was cut by 3 bases, the J end by 1 base, with 13 bases between. This CDR3 is CASSSVGQVQETQYF. CDR3 in DNA: TGCGCCAGCAGCTCGGTAGGGCAGGTCCAAGAGACCCAGTACTTC.

This chain links TRBV10-3 with TRBJ1-2; 7 positions agree with TRBD1. V trimming: 3 bases; J trimming: 4 bases; junction bases outside the gene matches: 11. In germline, CDR1 is ENHRY, CDR2 SYGVKD. The CDR3 runs to 16 residues. CDR3 nucleotides: TGTGCCATCAGTGATTGGGCAGGGGGAATGAGCTATGGCTACACCTTC. The encoded protein is CAISDWAGGMSYGYTF.

This clonotype was picked up a small number of times. J is TRBJ1-2 and V is TRBV20-1; TRBD1 matches 7 bases. CDR1 and CDR2 from the germline V gene are DFQATT and SNEGSKA (reference sequence). Germline trimming cut 5 bases from V and 3 bases from J; bases unmatched to any gene: 9. The CDR3 has 14 residues. CDR3 in amino acids: CSARGQENYYGYTF. CDR3 nucleotide sequence: TGCAGTGCTCGAGGACAGGAGAATTACTATGGCTACACCTTC.

This sequence joins TRBV20-1 and TRBJ1-4, with D possibly matching TRBD1 (5 bases). V shed 4 bases and J shed 8 bases, with 8 bases lying between them. This CDR3 has 11 residues. Germline values: CDR1 DFQATT, CDR2 SNEGSKA (reference sequence). The CDR3 DNA is TGCAGTGCTAAGAGGGGAGAAAAACTGTTTTTT. Amino acid sequence: CSAKRGEKLFF.

The sample holds a few counts of this clonotype. This chain connects TRBV20-1 to TRBJ1-2; D is undetermined. Germline CDR1 reads DFQATT; CDR2 reads SNEGSKA (reference sequence). This CDR3 is built from 11 residues. Trimming removed 4 bases from V and 7 bases from J, with 10 bases in between. CDR3 residues: CSATRAGGYTF. CDR3 nucleotide sequence: TGCAGTGCTACCCGGGCAGGTGGCTACACCTTC.

This clonotype was counted between two and nine times. As DNA, the CDR3 is TGTGCCAGCTCACCCGGGCTAGCGGGAGACCCGTACTTC. The encoded protein is CASSPGLAGDPYF. The chain has TRBV18 and TRBJ2-4; 10 nucleotides align to TRBD2. CDR1 and CDR2 (germline): KGHSH, LQKENI. Unmatched junction bases numbered 8, after V lost 3 bases and J lost 15 bases. This CDR3 is built from 13 residues. Based on the CDR3 plus reference TRBV18 and TRBJ2-4, the full variable domain is NAGVMQNPRHLVRRRGQEARLRCSPMKGHSHVYWYRQLPEEGLKFMVYLQKENIIDESGMPKERFSAEFPKEGPSILRIQQVVRGDSAAYFCASSPGLAGDPYFGAGTRLSVL.

This clonotype was detected only a few times. This sequence joins TRBV3-1 and TRBJ2-7, with D uncertain. The CDR3 consists of 15 residues. Per germline, CDR1 LGHDT and CDR2 YNNKEL (reference sequence). V lost 0 bases to trimming and J lost 2 bases, with 11 bases between them. The CDR3 DNA follows: TGTGCCAGCAGCCAAGATCGTAACCGTCCCTACGAGCAGTACTTC. Translation: CASSQDRNRPYEQYF.

As to this clonotype: One junction end does not reproduce the germline sequence, and a read error may be involved. This chain links TRBV9 with TRBJ2-3; D call uncertain. The CDR3 length is 12 residues. CDR1 and CDR2 from the germline V gene are SGDLS and YYNGEE. CDR3 in DNA: TGTGCAAGCAGCGTAGACGCAGATACGCAGTATTTT. It is translated as CASSVDADTQYF.

The CDR3 nucleotides are TGTGCCAGCAGCTCCAAGCGTGAGCAGTTCTTC. Protein sequence: CASSSKREQFF. The chain has TRBV13 and TRBJ2-1; D remains unclear. The germline gives CDR1 PRHDT, CDR2 FYEKMQ (reference sequence). The V gene lost 4 bases and the J gene lost 9 bases, with 7 bases spanning the gap. This CDR3 comprises 11 residues.

The chain has TRBV4-1 and TRBJ2-5; a possible D gene is TRBD2 (5 bases). CDR3 size: 13 residues. V lost 5 bases and J lost 3, with 10 bases in between. Germline CDR1 reads MGHRA; CDR2 reads YSYEKL. CDR3 sequence (DNA): TGCGCCAGCAGCGGGAGAGAAAAAGAGACCCAGTACTTC. Protein sequence: CASSGREKETQYF.

This clonotype was seen a handful of times. The CDR3 nucleotides read TGTGCCAGCAGCTTTGTAGACAGAGTGAACACTGAAGCTTTCTTT. It translates to CASSFVDRVNTEAFF. V and J are TRBV5-6 and TRBJ1-1; perhaps TRBD1 as D (5 bases). This CDR3 has 15 residues. The V gene lost 2 bases and the J gene lost 0 bases, with 11 bases spanning the gap. Germline lookup yields CDR1 SGHDT and CDR2 YYEEEE.

The sample holds a few counts of this clonotype. The V gene is TRBV2, the J gene TRBJ2-5, with 9 positions matching TRBD1. V gave up 7 bases and J gave up 2 bases; unmatched junction bases: 2. CDR3 length: 13 residues. Germline lookup yields CDR1 SNHLY and CDR2 FYNNEI. CDR3 DNA sequence: TGTGCCAGCACGGGACAGGGTCAAGAGACCCAGTACTTC. This encodes CASTGQGQETQYF.

The V and J genes are TRBV6-2 or TRBV6-3 and TRBJ2-1; 8 positions match TRBD2. The trim removed 0 bases at V and 6 bases at J, leaving 7 bases unmatched. This CDR3 contains 16 residues. Germline values: CDR1 MNHEY, CDR2 SVGEGT. This chain's CDR3 is CASSYSGTRERNEQFF. CDR3 nucleotide sequence: TGTGCCAGCAGTTACTCCGGGACTAGGGAGCGCAATGAGCAGTTCTTC.

This clonotype was observed a handful of times. The rearrangement uses TRBV5-1 and TRBJ2-1, with TRBD2 identical over 13 bases. The CDR3 is 14 residues long. Unmatched junction bases numbered 2, after V lost 2 bases and J lost 9 bases. CDR1 is SGHRS and CDR2 is YFSETQ in the germline V gene. CDR3 in amino acids: CASSFGTSGTEQFF. CDR3 nucleotide sequence: TGCGCCAGCAGCTTCGGGACTAGCGGGACTGAGCAGTTCTTC. Combining the CDR3 with reference TRBV5-1 and TRBJ2-1 gives the whole variable domain KAGVTQTPRYLIKTRGQQVTLSCSPISGHRSVSWYQQTPGQGLQFLFEYFSETQRNKGNFPGRFSGRQFSNSRSEMNVSTLELGDSALYLCASSFGTSGTEQFFGPGTRLTVL.

This clonotype has at least ten counts. This chain connects TRBV2 to TRBJ2-2; D uncertain. V was trimmed by 4 bases and J by 0 bases, leaving 3 bases between them. This CDR3 contains 13 residues. From germline, CDR1 is SNHLY and CDR2 FYNNEI. The CDR3 spells CASSVSNTGELFF. The DNA of the CDR3 is TGTGCCAGCAGTGTTTCGAACACCGGGGAGCTGTTTTTT.

The chain joins TRBV12-3 or TRBV12-4 to TRBJ1-3, with D hard to call. Trimming shortened V by 5 bases and J by 0 bases, and 14 bases separated the two germline ends. The CDR3 loop spans 16 amino acids. DNA for the CDR3: TGTGCCAGCAGTGGCACACAGATCCCCTCTGGAAACACCATATATTTT. Translation gives CASSGTQIPSGNTIYF.

The J gene is TRBJ2-5, the V gene TRBV7-9; D might be TRBD1 or TRBD2, each matching 5 bases. This CDR3 spans 13 amino acids. With 6 bases removed from V and 0 bases from J, the gap between germline ends came to 8 bases. Germline V gene data show CDR1 as SEHNR and CDR2 as FQNEAQ (reference sequence). CDR3 in DNA: TGTGCCAGCAGAGGGACCAACCAAGAGACCCAGTACTTC. It codes for CASRGTNQETQYF.